These T cell receptor beta chains were read from a single sample in a study of Ad26.COV2.S vaccination and SARS-CoV-2 variants. Here immunoSEQ multiplex PCR was the method, and the copy in TCRdb shows in-frame clones only, minus some. The sample has about 350,000 clones; 92% are singletons. The sample was peripheral blood, taken after recovery from COVID-19. These receptors originate from a human donor who had recovered from COVID-19. Each CDR3 is given with its conserved first and last residue. A D gene is named only where the DNA matches it firmly. The size of a clone is reported for some rows only, either as once, few or many, or as a class for expanded clones.

NA,TRBJ1-3,TRBV15,NA,CATSQGDSGNTIYF,TGTGCCACCTCCCAGGGCGACTCTGGAAACACCATATATTTT
NA,TRBJ1-6,TRBV19,NA,CASKDVGAGSPLHF,TGTGCCAGCAAAGACGTTGGGGCCGGCTCACCCCTCCACTTT
TRBD1,TRBJ1-1,TRBV29-1,NA,CSGGRGQDTEAFF,TGCAGCGGCGGAAGGGGACAGGACACTGAAGCTTTCTTT
NA,TRBJ1-1,TRBV18,NA,CASSPTGQNTEAFF,TGTGCCAGCTCACCCACGGGACAGAACACTGAAGCTTTCTTT
NA,TRBJ1-1,TRBV19,once,CASSWGTLNTEAFF,TGTGCCAGTAGTTGGGGGACTCTGAACACTGAAGCTTTCTTT
NA,TRBJ1-4,TRBV9,NA,CASSLRDENEKLFF,TGTGCCAGCAGCCTCAGGGACGAAAATGAAAAACTGTTTTTT
NA,TRBJ1-5,TRBV9,NA,CASSAQGLANQPQHF,TGTGCCAGCAGCGCCCAGGGCCTTGCCAATCAGCCCCAGCATTTT
TRBD1,TRBJ1-1,TRBV6-5,NA,CASSLQGTTEAFF,TGTGCCAGCAGTTTACAGGGGACAACTGAAGCTTTCTTT
TRBD1,TRBJ1-1,TRBV9,NA,CASSPQTGTGGRPF,TGTGCCAGCAGCCCCCAAACCGGGACAGGGGGTCGCCCCTTT
NA,TRBJ2-1,TRBV5-5,NA,CASSDGLRNEQFF,TGTGCCAGCAGCGATGGGCTTAGGAATGAGCAGTTCTTC
TRBD2,TRBJ2-7,TRBV7-2,NA,CASSLGGLAGLYEQYF,TGTGCCAGCAGCTTAGGGGGACTAGCGGGGTTATACGAGCAGTACTTC
NA,TRBJ2-4,TRBV28,NA,CASSFPPKNIQYF,TGTGCCAGCAGTTTCCCCCCTAAAAACATTCAGTACTTC
NA,TRBJ1-1,TRBV2,NA,CASNTEANTEAFF,TGTGCCAGCAACACTGAAGCGAACACTGAAGCTTTCTTT
TRBD2,TRBJ2-2,TRBV2,NA,CASNQRGAWTGELFF,TGTGCCAGCAATCAGCGGGGGGCCTGGACCGGGGAGCTGTTTTTT
TRBD1,TRBJ2-2,TRBV9,NA,CASSATGASYTGELFF,TGTGCCAGCAGCGCGACAGGGGCTTCGTACACCGGGGAGCTGTTTTTT
TRBD1,TRBJ2-7,TRBV6-4,NA,CASSDSAPWRGQGSYEQYF,TGTGCCAGCAGTGACTCGGCCCCATGGCGGGGACAGGGATCCTACGAGCAGTACTTC
TRBD1,TRBJ2-7,TRBV15,NA,CATSRVDRDSYEQYF,TGTGCCACCAGCAGAGTTGACCGGGACAGCTACGAGCAGTACTTC
TRBD2,TRBJ2-5,TRBV4-2,NA,CASSQDIVGGALETQYF,TGTGCCAGCAGCCAAGATATTGTCGGGGGGGCCCTTGAGACCCAGTACTTC
TRBD1,TRBJ1-1,TRBV4-1,NA,CASSPTGTGDEAFF,TGCGCCAGCAGCCCCACCGGGACAGGGGATGAAGCTTTCTTT
NA,TRBJ1-5,TRBV7-2,NA,CASSEDGFSNQPQHF,TGTGCCAGCAGCGAAGACGGTTTTAGCAATCAGCCCCAGCATTTT
TRBD1,TRBJ2-7,TRBV7-9,NA,CASSSSDRAYEQYF,TGTGCCAGCAGCTCATCGGACAGGGCCTACGAGCAGTACTTC
TRBD1,TRBJ1-3,TRBV9,NA,CASSVGTGGTGNTIYF,TGTGCCAGCAGCGTAGGAACAGGGGGCACTGGAAACACCATATATTTT
NA,TRBJ2-3,TRBV5-1,NA,CASSRDALDTQYF,TGCGCCAGCAGTCGCGACGCCTTGGATACGCAGTATTTT
NA,TRBJ2-4,TRBV28,NA,CASRTDLAKNIQYF,TGTGCCAGCCGGACAGACCTAGCCAAAAACATTCAGTACTTC
NA,TRBJ1-2,TRBV3-1/TRBV3-2,NA,CASSQVVGGYTF,TGTGCCAGCAGCCAAGTGGTCGGGGGCTACACCTTC
TRBD1,TRBJ1-5,TRBV27,NA,CASRGGTGAFNQPQHF,TGTGCCAGCAGGGGAGGGACAGGAGCTTTCAATCAGCCCCAGCATTTT
NA,TRBJ1-3,TRBV5-1,few,CASSLEGSGNTIYF,TGCGCCAGCAGCTTGGAAGGGAGCGGAAACACCATATATTTT
TRBD1,TRBJ1-4,TRBV11-2,NA,CASSPGTVLGRLFF,TGTGCCAGCAGCCCTGGGACAGTCTTGGGAAGACTGTTTTTT
NA,TRBJ1-2,TRBV18,NA,CASSPREEDGYTF,TGTGCCAGCTCACCAAGGGAAGAGGATGGCTACACCTTC
TRBD2,TRBJ2-3,TRBV6-5,NA,CASSLTSGGSEQYF,TGTGCCAGCAGCTTGACTAGCGGGGGTAGTGAGCAGTATTTT
NA,TRBJ2-7,TRBV4-3,NA,CASSQVVGSEQYF,TGCGCCAGCAGCCAGGTCGTAGGGTCCGAGCAGTACTTC
NA,TRBJ1-1,TRBV18,NA,CASSPVEGVHMNTEAFF,TGTGCCAGCTCACCGGTCGAGGGGGTCCACATGAACACTGAAGCTTTCTTT
NA,TRBJ1-2,TRBV18,NA,CASSPTGPGDGYTF,TGTGCCAGCTCACCAACAGGCCCGGGGGACGGCTACACCTTC
TRBD1,TRBJ2-7,TRBV7-8,NA,CASSLDMEPGSGGSYEQYF,TGTGCCAGCAGCTTAGATATGGAACCAGGGTCAGGGGGATCCTACGAGCAGTACTTC
NA,TRBJ1-5,TRBV5-4,NA,CASSQDPNQPQHF,TGTGCCAGCAGCCAGGATCCCAATCAGCCCCAGCATTTT
TRBD1,TRBJ2-7,TRBV6-5,NA,CASSRQGHEQYF,TGTGCCAGCAGCCGACAGGGCCACGAGCAGTACTTC
TRBD1,TRBJ1-5,TRBV7-2,NA,CASSSRQGADQPQHF,TGTGCCAGCAGCTCCAGACAGGGGGCCGATCAGCCCCAGCATTTT
TRBD2,TRBJ2-2,TRBV9,NA,CASSDPPYGGGNTGELFF,TGTGCCAGCAGCGACCCACCGTACGGGGGGGGGAACACCGGGGAGCTGTTTTTT
NA,TRBJ2-7,TRBV10-3,few,CAIRGGYEQYF,TGTGCCATCAGGGGGGGCTACGAGCAGTACTTC
NA,TRBJ1-5,TRBV7-8,NA,CASSLLGDHQPQHF,TGTGCCAGCAGCTTACTGGGGGATCATCAGCCCCAGCATTTT
TRBD2,TRBJ2-3,TRBV7-7,NA,CASSPGTSGGHYTDTQYF,TGTGCTAGCAGCCCAGGGACTAGCGGGGGGCACTACACAGATACGCAGTATTTT
NA,TRBJ1-1,TRBV9,NA,CASGKGGDGTEAFF,TGTGCCAGCGGTAAGGGAGGGGACGGTACTGAAGCTTTCTTT
NA,TRBJ1-3,TRBV19,NA,CASSMTQGRPSGNTIYF,TGTGCCAGTAGTATGACCCAGGGACGGCCCTCTGGAAACACCATATATTTT
NA,TRBJ2-2,TRBV12-3/TRBV12-4,NA,CASSLRAGELFF,TGTGCCAGCAGTTTACGGGCCGGGGAGCTGTTTTTT
TRBD1,TRBJ2-7,TRBV4-3,NA,CASSQDWSDRGYEQYF,TGCGCCAGCAGCCAAGATTGGTCGGACAGGGGTTACGAGCAGTACTTC
NA,TRBJ1-6,TRBV3-1/TRBV3-2,NA,CASSQALGRYNSPLHF,TGTGCCAGCAGCCAAGCGCTGGGACGTTATAATTCACCCCTCCACTTT